Presented here are 23 T cell receptor beta chains from one specimen sequenced in a study of blood T cell repertoires in COVID-19. TCRdb's table, derived via immunoSEQ multiplex PCR, lists solely in-frame clones and lacks some. The sample records about 210,000 clones, around 86% being singletons. The source material was PBMCs or T cells enriched from blood (not recorded which). The receptor set was obtained from a woman in her fifties or sixties with acute COVID-19.

The genes are TRBV6-6 and TRBJ1-5, with 9 bases aligning to TRBD1. CDR1 and CDR2 (germline): MNHNY, SVGAGI (reference sequence). CDR3 length: 15 amino acids. Trimming removed 0 bases from V and 6 bases from J; junction bases left unmatched: 3. The CDR3 DNA follows: TGTGCCAGCAGTTACTCGGGACAGGGTCGTCAGCCCCAGCATTTT. Residues: CASSYSGQGRQPQHF.

J is TRBJ1-2 and V is TRBV9; tentative D call: TRBD1 (6 bases). Trimming took off 4 bases at V and 3 bases at J, with 16 bases between the two ends. The CDR3 spans 15 residues. The germline CDR1 and CDR2 sequences are SGDLS and YYNGEE. The CDR3 here is CASSPRVGADYGYTF. CDR3 in DNA: TGTGCCAGCAGCCCCCGAGTGGGGGCGGACTATGGCTACACCTTC.

This clone was detected a few times. The chain joins TRBV29-1 to TRBJ2-5; the D is unclear. CDR1 is SQVTM and CDR2 is ANQGSEA in the germline V gene. The V and J ends lost 2 bases and 5 bases respectively, with 9 bases between them. The CDR3 extends over 12 amino acids. Written as DNA, the CDR3 is TGCAGCGTTGAACGAGGTTTTGAGACCCAGTACTTC. Protein sequence: CSVERGFETQYF.

There are a few counts of this clone. The same CDR3 arises from other DNA sequences in this sample as well. The V gene is TRBV4-3, the J gene TRBJ2-7; 11 bases align to TRBD1. Per the germline V gene, CDR1 is LGHNA and CDR2 is YSLEER. The trim removed 4 bases at V and 0 bases at J, leaving 2 bases unmatched. The CDR3 extends over 15 amino acids. The CDR3 DNA reads as TGCGCCAGCAGCCGAGGGACAGGGGGCTCCTACGAGCAGTACTTC. It translates to CASSRGTGGSYEQYF.

The rearrangement links TRBV6-5 to TRBJ2-3; 8 positions match TRBD2. CDR3 length equals 15 residues. The germline CDR1 and CDR2 sequences are MNHEY and SVGAGI. Trimming at V came to 5 bases and at J to 0 bases, leaving 4 bases not matched to a gene. The CDR3 protein is CASSPRGGSTDTQYF. CDR3 DNA: TGTGCCAGCAGTCCTCGCGGGGGGAGCACAGATACGCAGTATTTT.

The chain is built from TRBV28 and TRBJ1-1; tentative D call: TRBD1 (5 bases). V dropped 7 bases and J dropped 3 bases, with 15 bases sitting between them. Germline CDR1 reads MDHEN; CDR2 reads SYDVKM. The CDR3 sequence is 14 residues long. The CDR3 DNA reads TGTGCCAGCATCCTGGCAGGGATGGACACTGAAGCTTTCTTT. As protein: CASILAGMDTEAFF.

The chain has TRBV5-1 and TRBJ1-4, with 9 bases lining up with TRBD1. The germline V gene encodes CDR1 SGHRS and CDR2 YFSETQ. The CDR3 spans 17 residues. The junction had 9 bases not matched to a gene; V was cut back by 0 bases and J by 6 bases. The CDR3 DNA is TGCGCCAGCAGCTTGGCCGAACTGGGACAGGGACATGAAAAACTGTTTTTT. It specifies CASSLAELGQGHEKLFF.

The genes are TRBV7-9 and TRBJ2-3, with TRBD2 identical over 12 bases. The V gene's germline CDR1 is SEHNR and CDR2 FQNEAQ (reference sequence). CDR3 size: 17 residues. The junction had 17 bases not matched to a gene; V was cut back by 8 bases and J by 8 bases. CDR3 in amino acids: CASGSPTSGRGVGTQYF. The DNA of the CDR3 is TGTGCCAGCGGGTCTCCGACTAGCGGGAGAGGTGTCGGTACGCAGTATTTT.

The gene calls are TRBV28 and TRBJ1-1; D is uncertain. Germline CDR1 MDHEN, CDR2 SYDVKM. The CDR3 sequence is 11 residues long. Trimming removed 6 bases from V and 11 bases from J, with 13 bases in between. This CDR3 reads CASSSMPGAFF. CDR3 DNA sequence: TGTGCCAGCAGCTCTATGCCGGGTGCTTTCTTT. Supplemented by reference TRBV28 and TRBJ1-1, the full variable domain reads DVKVTQSSRYLVKRTGEKVFLECVQDMDHENMFWYRQDPGLGLRLIYFSYDVKMKEKGDIPEGYSVSREKKERFSLILESASTNQTSMYLCASSSMPGAFFGQGTRLTVV.

The chain joins TRBV12-3 or TRBV12-4 to TRBJ2-3; perhaps TRBD1 as D (6 bases). The CDR3 covers 13 residues. The V end was cut by 5 bases, the J end by 2 bases, with 8 bases between. Here the CDR3 DNA reads TGTGCCAGCAGTACGGGACACACAGATACGCAGTATTTT. This codes for CASSTGHTDTQYF.

This clone has a single count. This chain uses TRBV28 with TRBJ2-7; 10 bases agree with TRBD2. V shed 1 base and J 3 bases; nucleotides not matched to a gene: 3. Germline V lookup: CDR1 MDHEN, CDR2 SYDVKM. The CDR3 contains 15 residues. CDR3 residues: CASSLSPSGSYEQYF. In DNA form, the CDR3 reads TGTGCCAGCAGTTTATCGCCTAGCGGGAGCTACGAGCAGTACTTC.

The chain links TRBV7-2 to TRBJ2-5; possible D gene TRBD1, 5 bases. V was clipped by 9 bases and J by 1 base, with 12 bases between them. The CDR3 loop spans 13 amino acids. Germline lookup yields CDR1 SGHTA and CDR2 FQGNSA. The CDR3 region has the DNA TGTGCCAGTACGCCAGGGATCCAAGAGACCCAGTACTTC. Its protein product is CASTPGIQETQYF.

This clone was seen more than once but under ten times. The chain couples TRBV7-8 to TRBJ2-3, with a weak D call TRBD2 (6 bases). Germline values: CDR1 SGHVS, CDR2 FQNEAQ. There are 14 residues in the CDR3. Deletions cut 7 bases from V and 6 bases from J, with 17 bases between. The CDR3 sequence is CASNPGTSTDTQYF. CDR3 DNA sequence: TGTGCCAGCAACCCTGGGACTTCAACGGATACGCAGTATTTT.

This clone has more than one count but fewer than ten. The genes are TRBV29-1 and TRBJ1-2; 9 bases map to TRBD1. Germline CDR1 SQVTM, CDR2 ANQGSEA. The CDR3 loop spans 14 amino acids. V was clipped by 4 bases and J by 4 bases; unmatched bases: 7. CDR3 coding DNA: TGCAGCGTTGGCTACGGGACAGGGTCCTATGGCTACACCTTC. This sequence encodes CSVGYGTGSYGYTF.

The V gene is TRBV2, the J gene TRBJ2-3; 7 bases are shared with TRBD1. The germline gives CDR1 SNHLY, CDR2 FYNNEI. The J segment lost 1 base and the V segment lost 5 bases, leaving 6 bases of the junction unmatched. The CDR3 is 15 residues long. In DNA, the CDR3 is TGTGCCAGCAGTAGAAGGGGGCTCGGCACAGATACGCAGTATTTT. It yields the protein CASSRRGLGTDTQYF.

The chain couples TRBV11-3 to TRBJ1-2; D is unclear. The CDR3 loop spans 13 amino acids. CDR1 is SGHNT, CDR2 YENEEA, per germline. The germline V and J ends were trimmed by 3 bases and 3 bases, with 8 bases remaining between them. CDR3 amino acids: CASSFRQDYGYTF. The CDR3 DNA reads TGTGCCAGCAGCTTCCGCCAGGACTATGGCTACACCTTC. The variable domain in full, completed from reference TRBV11-3 and TRBJ1-2, reads EAGVVQSPRYKIIEKKQPVAFWCNPISGHNTLYWYLQNLGQGPELLIRYENEEAVDDSQLPKDRFSAERLKGVDSTLKIQPAELGDSAVYLCASSFRQDYGYTFGSGTRLTVV.

The chain has TRBV30 and TRBJ2-7; a weak D match, TRBD1 (6 bases). The V and J ends lost 0 bases and 7 bases respectively, with 16 bases between them. CDR3 length equals 14 residues. Germline-derived CDR1 and CDR2 are GTSNPN and SVGIG (reference sequence). The CDR3: CAWSVLSGVGEQYF. The CDR3 DNA reads TGTGCCTGGAGTGTGTTGTCAGGGGTTGGGGAGCAGTACTTC.

The genes are TRBV11-3 and TRBJ2-6; 11 nucleotides match TRBD1. The J segment lost 2 bases and the V segment lost 5 bases, leaving 5 bases of the junction unmatched. This CDR3 has 17 residues. Germline values: CDR1 SGHNT, CDR2 YENEEA. CDR3 residues: CASSPGTGGTGANVLTF. The CDR3 DNA follows: TGTGCCAGCAGCCCAGGGACAGGGGGTACTGGGGCCAACGTCCTGACTTTC.

This clone showed up just a few times. This rearrangement joins TRBV12-3 or TRBV12-4 to TRBJ2-1; D gene ambiguous. V lost 7 bases and J 9 bases, leaving 16 bases between the germline ends. CDR3 size: 13 residues. Here the CDR3 reads CASTFGAKSEQFF. The CDR3 nucleotides are TGTGCCAGCACCTTTGGTGCGAAGAGTGAGCAGTTCTTC.

The chain combines TRBV5-6 with TRBJ1-4; the match to TRBD1 covers 10 bases. The J segment lost 5 bases and the V segment lost 4 bases, leaving 8 bases of the junction unmatched. CDR3 size: 16 residues. Germline CDR1 SGHDT, CDR2 YYEEEE. The CDR3 DNA is TGTGCCAGCAGCCTACGAACGACAGGGGGCAATGAAAAACTGTTTTTT. It codes for CASSLRTTGGNEKLFF.

This chain joins TRBV4-1 and TRBJ2-2; TRBD2 aligns across 7 bases. Germline assignment: CDR1 MGHRA and CDR2 YSYEKL. Trimming removed 4 bases from V and 8 bases from J; junction bases left unmatched: 7. This CDR3 has 14 amino acids. The CDR3 coding sequence is TGCGCCAGCAGCCGTGGACTAGAAACTGGGGAGCTGTTTTTT. Encoded protein: CASSRGLETGELFF.

This rearrangement joins TRBV7-2 to TRBJ2-7; 9 bases are shared with TRBD1. CDR3 length equals 18 residues. Looked up from germline, CDR1 is SGHTA and CDR2 is FQGNSA. The ends lost 5 bases at V and 0 bases at J; junction bases unmatched: 14. The CDR3 DNA follows: TGTGCCAGCAGCCCGGACAGGGGACTTACCAAAAGCTCCTACGAGCAGTACTTC. Translation gives CASSPDRGLTKSSYEQYF.

This clone has a handful of counts. The V gene is TRBV4-3, the J gene TRBJ2-7; 8 bases align to TRBD1. Germline values: CDR1 LGHNA, CDR2 YSLEER. There are 17 residues in the CDR3. V lost 0 bases and J lost 5; bases outside the gene matches: 12. The CDR3 nucleotides read TGCGCCAGCAGCCAAGATCCTCCTAGGACAGGGATCCACGAGCAGTACTTC. It specifies CASSQDPPRTGIHEQYF.